This entry features one T cell receptor beta chain sequence. Its target is not known. This sample was taken from a study of cytomegalovirus exposure and HLA in healthy donors. PCR amplification relied on 60 Vbeta primers (plus 13 Jbeta primers). Using immunoSEQ multiplex PCR, the repertoire was profiled, and TCRdb retains in-frame clones only, with some absent. The table lists roughly 140,000 clones, roughly four fifths of them singletons. Study-wide points: An ancestry cluster, one associated with Asian ancestry, reportedly showed fewer N-insertions than the approximately 670-donor mean in a later analysis. Later, an analysis found that common viral pathogens appeared to be linked with several of the most significant clusters. Some V segments, TRBV6-2 and TRBV6-3 among them, were indistinguishable and were therefore excluded.

Germline CDR1 LGHNA, CDR2 YNFKEQ. Trimming removed 1 base from V and 7 bases from J, with 8 bases in between. The CDR3 length is 13 residues. This sequence was found in a man aged 40-50 years in good health and CMV-seropositive. The V call is TRBV4-2, the J call TRBJ1-3; D remains ambiguous. The sequencing input was PBMCs. The CDR3 here is CASSQGAHNTIYF. The CDR3, as DNA: TGTGCCAGCAGCCAAGGGGCGCATAACACCATATATTTT.